The source of this T cell receptor beta chain is a study of identical twins. MiXCR, applied by TCRdb to the 5' RACE reads, yields one record per CDR3 protein. Of more than 600,000 distinct CDR3 sequences listed, 15% to 20% are singletons. The study, taken as a whole, reports: Alpha sequences that were out-of-frame and twin-shared showed an excess of low generation probability.

As regards this clonotype: Its cognate antigen is unknown.

Trimming cost V 8 bases and J 8 bases, with 21 bases left between them. CDR3 size: 15 residues. Per germline, CDR1 SGHTA and CDR2 FQGNSA. This sample was shared with a second study, whose subject was T cells expressing NK-cell markers.

This TCR was recovered from a woman younger than 30 in good health. This chain uses TRBV7-2 with TRBJ1-4; D call uncertain. The sequencing input was PBMCs. CDR3 bases: TGTGCCAGCCTACCCTCCCCGGAGCAGGTGGAAAAACTGTTTTTT. This gives the protein CASLPSPEQVEKLFF.